The T cell receptor (beta chain) described here comes from a study of blood T cell repertoires in COVID-19. A few counts support this clone. Study processing details: Estimated nucleated cell counts came from reference gene primer amplification. Repertoires were generated with immunoSEQ multiplex PCR, while TCRdb's copy carries only in-frame clones and drops some. The DNA was the basis for D and trimming; V, J and clone size are from that table. This table has approximately 360,000 clones, roughly 87% appearing once. V trimming: 5 bases; J trimming: 8 bases; junction bases outside the gene matches: 10. This CDR3 is 14 amino acids long. Germline-derived CDR1 and CDR2 are KGHSH and LQKENI. Clinical histories supplied by participants themselves formed the basis of cohort assignment.

The receptor was derived from a woman in her forties or fifties who had recovered from COVID-19. This chain connects TRBV18 to TRBJ1-2; 8 nucleotides align to TRBD1. The sample taken for sequencing was PBMCs or T cells enriched from blood (not recorded which). Here the CDR3 reads CASSTSRTGFGYTF. The CDR3 DNA reads TGTGCCAGCTCAACCTCCCGGACAGGGTTCGGCTACACCTTC.